Shown below are 10 T cell receptor beta chains from a single sample sequenced in a study of T cell responses to AZD1222 COVID-19 vaccine. The method was immunoSEQ multiplex PCR; TCRdb's version includes in-frame clones alone and lacks a portion of them. Of about 53,000 clones in the sample, approximately 84% are singletons; the top ten hold more than 20%. Sequenced here: peripheral blood, sampled on day 0 of AZD1222 vaccination. The receptors were gathered from an adult in good health.

The J gene is TRBJ2-1, the V gene TRBV18; a weak D match, TRBD1 (5 bases). Germline CDR1 is KGHSH and CDR2 is LQKENI. The CDR3 loop spans 16 amino acids. V dropped 3 bases and J dropped 2 bases, with 14 bases sitting between them. Here the CDR3 reads CASSPRDEDTYNEQFF. The CDR3 region has the DNA TGTGCCAGCTCACCGAGAGACGAGGACACCTACAATGAGCAGTTCTTC.

The rearrangement joins TRBV19 to TRBJ1-5; weak D call: TRBD1 (6 bases). Trimming left V 3 bases short and J 0 bases short, with 15 bases between. This CDR3 region has 17 residues. Germline CDR1 and CDR2: LNHDA and SQIVND (reference sequence). For the CDR3, the DNA is TGTGCCAGTAGTATGTACGGGGGCAGGAATAGCAATCAGCCCCAGCATTTT. It yields the protein CASSMYGGRNSNQPQHF.

The chain combines TRBV7-2 with TRBJ1-4; 8 nucleotides align to TRBD1. CDR3 size: 16 residues. Germline CDR1 and CDR2: SGHTA and FQGNSA. V lost 1 base, J lost 2 bases, and 3 bases stayed unmatched. The CDR3 DNA is TGTGCCAGCAGCTTAGGTGGACAGGGTACTAATGAAAAACTGTTTTTT. Protein sequence: CASSLGGQGTNEKLFF.

This chain links TRBV5-4 with TRBJ2-5; D is ambiguous. V gave up 1 base and J gave up 5 bases, with 21 bases separating them. The V gene's germline CDR1 is SGHNT and CDR2 YYREEE (reference sequence). The CDR3 has 17 amino acids. CDR3: CASSLSRLLVGRETQYF. For the CDR3, the DNA is TGTGCCAGCAGCTTGAGTAGGCTCTTGGTCGGACGGGAGACCCAGTACTTC.

The chain couples TRBV11-2 to TRBJ1-3, with 7 bases matching TRBD1. Germline values: CDR1 SGHAT, CDR2 FQNNGV. The CDR3 length is 16 residues. The V and J ends lost 4 bases and 0 bases, in that order; junction bases with no gene match: 6. CDR3 loop: CASSSARDSSGNTIYF. The CDR3 nucleotides are TGTGCCAGCAGCTCGGCGCGGGACAGCTCTGGAAACACCATATATTTT.

The chain employs TRBV5-1 and TRBJ2-7; perhaps TRBD1 as D (6 bases). Trimming removed 2 bases from V and 5 bases from J, with 14 bases in between. Germline CDR1 is SGHRS and CDR2 is YFSETQ. CDR3 length: 14 residues. CDR3 sequence (DNA): TGCGCCAGCAGCTTAAACAGGGTGAAGGACGAGCAGTACTTC. Translation: CASSLNRVKDEQYF.

This clone was picked up one time. V usage is TRBV5-1 and J usage is TRBJ2-3, with 7 nucleotides matching TRBD2. Germline loops: CDR1 SGHRS, CDR2 YFSETQ. This CDR3 spans 13 amino acids. V was clipped by 7 bases and J by 2 bases; unmatched bases: 4. The CDR3 region is CASAREITDTQYF. The CDR3 region has the DNA TGCGCCAGCGCGCGGGAGATCACAGATACGCAGTATTTT.

This clone was counted a single time. This sequence joins TRBV5-4 and TRBJ2-1; possible D gene TRBD2, 5 bases. The CDR3 length is 14 residues. V was shortened by 1 base and J by 4 bases, with 9 bases between the two germline ends. Germline V gene sequence: CDR1 SGHNT, CDR2 YYREEE (reference sequence). CDR3 sequence: CASSLISEYNEQFF. The CDR3 nucleotides are TGTGCCAGCAGCTTGATTAGCGAGTACAATGAGCAGTTCTTC.

The chain joins TRBV5-1 to TRBJ1-1, with D unclear. Germline-derived CDR1 and CDR2 are SGHRS and YFSETQ. CDR3 length: 11 residues. V lost 6 bases and J lost 0, with 3 bases in between. The CDR3, as DNA: TGCGCCAGCACGATGAACACTGAAGCTTTCTTT. Protein product: CASTMNTEAFF.

This rearrangement joins TRBV29-1 to TRBJ1-2, with TRBD1 identical over 8 bases. Germline V gene lookup returns CDR1 SQVTM and CDR2 ANQGSEA. There are 14 residues in the CDR3. J was trimmed by 4 bases and V by 3 bases; bases with no gene match: 7. The CDR3 reads CSVDKQGASYGYTF. The CDR3 DNA is TGCAGCGTTGATAAGCAGGGGGCCAGCTATGGCTACACCTTC.